This T cell receptor (beta chain) was recovered during a study of blood T cells in healthy people across ages (dated by TCRdb to about 2015). For context, the study as a whole: Template switching captured roughly one uniquely barcoded TCR beta cDNA molecule per two T cells in model experiments. Age-related changes in TCR beta repertoire diversity were measured in the study by deep sequencing normalized with unique cDNA molecular identifiers. The donors were split into four age groups: young (average around 15 years), middle-aged (about 40), aged (more than 60) and long-lived (roughly 86). To avoid experimental bias, donors of different ages were randomly spread across the sequencing lanes. The study analyzed two additional independent replicas of 1 million unique cDNA reads from the same blood draw for two donors, one aged 18 to 30 and one aged 80 or older.

Spanning cysteine to phenylalanine, the CDR3 consists of 10 amino acids. Only the CDR3 portion is preserved as DNA: 30 bases, with reading frame beginning at the first base. The germline V gene (reference sequence) gives CDR1 as GTSNPN and CDR2 as SVGIG. Trimming at the junction amounts to 5 bases on V and 7 bases on J, and the germline ends lie 8 bases apart. Systemically healthy Caucasian individuals from Russia, approximately 39 in total and aged roughly 6 to 100 years, were included as donors. About 10 milliliters of peripheral blood were collected from each donor into EDTA-treated Vacutainer tubes. Ficoll-Paque density-gradient centrifugation was used to isolate PBMCs, with at least 7 million obtained per sample. Trizol reagent was used to extract total RNA from PBMCs, with at least 6 micrograms per sample. The percentages of naive CD45RAhigh/CD27high T cells were determined by flow cytometry on a PBMC aliquot from every donor.

Here is what the overall study found, with its caveats: Total diversity estimates from one million sequenced T cells were considered lower bounds and underestimates. Observed TCR beta diversity correlated strongly with the percentage of naive T cells measured by flow cytometry. Donor CMV infection status was unknown, potentially confounding age-related changes in expanded clonotypes. Observed TCR beta diversity per million T cells fell roughly linearly with age, and a significant reduction was already apparent by age about 36. Since profiling was done on bulk unsorted PBMCs, naive and antigen-experienced compartments could not be conclusively compared. The long-lived group showed more naive CD4+ T cells, fewer expanded clones and increased TCR diversity than the aged group, suggesting age selection.

In the case of this clonotype: What antigen it recognizes has not been identified. Qualities for individual bases were not recorded, and no much larger clone is one base off.

Library generation was performed with 5' RACE. TCRdb lists the instrument as Illumina HiSeq 2500. A second PCR of about 6 to 12 cycles was performed with a sample-barcoded 5' primer and a J-beta primer mix. A unique molecular identifier was introduced onto each TCR beta cDNA molecule by a template-switch 5' adaptor carrying 12 random nucleotides. At least 2.5 million CDR3-containing paired-end reads were obtained from each sample. First-strand cDNA was synthesized from all RNA with the Mint cDNA synthesis kit, primed by a TRBC-specific oligonucleotide. Following uracil-DNA glycosylase treatment, all cDNA underwent a first 18-cycle PCR with the universal primers M1SS and BC2_uni_R. The study's processing was this. Each sample was normalized by randomly selecting 1 million high-quality reads, each carrying a distinct molecular identifier. Reads sharing molecular identifiers were discarded rather than binned into consensus sequences. CDR3 identification, clonotype clustering and error correction used MiTCR with a Q25 quality threshold and the strictest error-elimination algorithm. A nonparametric unseen species model with Euler transformation was used to estimate a lower bound on total TCR beta diversity. The raw public data were reprocessed by TCRdb itself: fastp quality trimming at Q25, MiXCR clonotype calling, in-frame beta chains only. Rows merge per CDR3 protein into single entries with the most common DNA and genes. The V and J calls come from TCRdb's annotation, not from the publication. In this sample the table shows approximately 1.5 million distinct CDR3 sequences, less than 45% of which occur a single time. Approximately 4.1% of the sample goes to the ten largest clones.

This receptor was taken from a woman in her late teens or twenties in good health. The V and J genes are TRBV30 and TRBJ1-2, with no confident D gene call. Material: blood. CDR3 protein: CAWFRGGYTF. The DNA is TGTGCCTGGTTTAGAGGTGGCTACACCTTC.